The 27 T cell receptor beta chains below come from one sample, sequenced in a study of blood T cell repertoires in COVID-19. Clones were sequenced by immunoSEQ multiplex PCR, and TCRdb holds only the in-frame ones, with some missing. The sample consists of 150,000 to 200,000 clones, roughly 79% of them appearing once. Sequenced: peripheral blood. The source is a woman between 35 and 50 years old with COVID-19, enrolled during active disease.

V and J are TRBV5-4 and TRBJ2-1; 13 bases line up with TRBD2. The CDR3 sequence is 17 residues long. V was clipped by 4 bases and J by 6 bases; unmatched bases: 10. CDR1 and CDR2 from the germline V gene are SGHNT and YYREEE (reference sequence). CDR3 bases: TGTGCCAGCAGCAAACTAGCGGGGGGGCCGCGTTTCAATGAGCAGTTCTTC. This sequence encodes CASSKLAGGPRFNEQFF.

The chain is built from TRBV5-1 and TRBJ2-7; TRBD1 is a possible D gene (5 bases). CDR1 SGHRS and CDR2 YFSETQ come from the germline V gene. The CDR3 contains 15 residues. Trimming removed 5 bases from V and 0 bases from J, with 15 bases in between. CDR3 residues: CASRLDSLSSYEQYF. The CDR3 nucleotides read TGCGCCAGCAGGTTAGACAGCCTGAGCTCCTACGAGCAGTACTTC. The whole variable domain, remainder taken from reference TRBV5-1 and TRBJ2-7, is KAGVTQTPRYLIKTRGQQVTLSCSPISGHRSVSWYQQTPGQGLQFLFEYFSETQRNKGNFPGRFSGRQFSNSRSEMNVSTLELGDSALYLCASRLDSLSSYEQYFGPGTRLTVT.

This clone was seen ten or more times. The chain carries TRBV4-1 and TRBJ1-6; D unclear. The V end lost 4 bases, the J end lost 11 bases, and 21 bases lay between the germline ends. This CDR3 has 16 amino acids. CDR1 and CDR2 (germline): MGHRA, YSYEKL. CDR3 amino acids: CASSPIGRDPGTPLHF. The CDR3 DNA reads TGCGCCAGCAGCCCTATCGGACGGGATCCGGGAACACCCCTCCACTTT.

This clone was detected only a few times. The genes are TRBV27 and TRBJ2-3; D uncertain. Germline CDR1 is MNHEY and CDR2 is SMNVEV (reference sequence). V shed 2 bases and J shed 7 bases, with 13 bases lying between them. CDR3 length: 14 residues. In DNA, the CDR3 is TGTGCCAGCAGTTTAGCCCGCAGTCACAATACGCAGTATTTT. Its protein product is CASSLARSHNTQYF.

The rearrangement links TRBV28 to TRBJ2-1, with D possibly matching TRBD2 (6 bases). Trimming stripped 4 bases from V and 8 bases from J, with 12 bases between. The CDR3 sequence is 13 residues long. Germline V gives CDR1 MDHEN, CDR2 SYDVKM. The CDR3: CASSWRGPHEQFF. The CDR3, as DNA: TGTGCCAGCAGTTGGCGGGGTCCCCATGAGCAGTTCTTC.

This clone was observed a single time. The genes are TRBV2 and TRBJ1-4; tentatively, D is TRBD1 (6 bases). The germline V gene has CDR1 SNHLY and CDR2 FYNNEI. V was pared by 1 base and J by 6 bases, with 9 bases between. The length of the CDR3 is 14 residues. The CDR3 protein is CASSEGGLDEKLFF. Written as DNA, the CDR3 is TGTGCCAGCAGTGAAGGGGGGCTGGATGAAAAACTGTTTTTT. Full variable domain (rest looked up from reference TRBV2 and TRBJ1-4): EPEVTQTPSHQVTQMGQEVILRCVPISNHLYFYWYRQILGQKVEFLVSFYNNEISEKSEIFDDQFSVERPDGSNFTLKIRSTKLEDSAMYFCASSEGGLDEKLFFGSGTQLSVL.

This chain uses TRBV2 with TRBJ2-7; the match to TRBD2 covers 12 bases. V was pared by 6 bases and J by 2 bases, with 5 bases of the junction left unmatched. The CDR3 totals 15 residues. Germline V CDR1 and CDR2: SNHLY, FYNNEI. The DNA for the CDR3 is TGTGCCAGCAGGCCTTCTAGCGGGAGGGCCTACGAGCAGTACTTC. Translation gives CASRPSSGRAYEQYF.

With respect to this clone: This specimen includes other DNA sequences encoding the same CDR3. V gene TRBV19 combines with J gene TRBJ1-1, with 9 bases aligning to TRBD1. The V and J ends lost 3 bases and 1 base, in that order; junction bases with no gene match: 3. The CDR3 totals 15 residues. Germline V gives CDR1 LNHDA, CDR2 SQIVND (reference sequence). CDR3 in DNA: TGTGCCAGTAGTATTTCGGGACAGGGGAACACTGAAGCTTTCTTT. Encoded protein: CASSISGQGNTEAFF.

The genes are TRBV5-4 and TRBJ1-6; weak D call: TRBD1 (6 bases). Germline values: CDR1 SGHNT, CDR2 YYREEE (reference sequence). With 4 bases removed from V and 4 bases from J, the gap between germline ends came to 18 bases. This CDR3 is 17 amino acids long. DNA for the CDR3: TGTGCCAGCAGCGCGGGGGGGCTTAGAGGATATAATTCACCCCTCCACTTT. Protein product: CASSAGGLRGYNSPLHF.

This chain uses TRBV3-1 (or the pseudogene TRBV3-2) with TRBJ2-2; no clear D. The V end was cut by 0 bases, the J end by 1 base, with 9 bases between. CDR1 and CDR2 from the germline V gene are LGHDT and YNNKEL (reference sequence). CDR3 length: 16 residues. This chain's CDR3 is CASSQEIAVNTGELFF. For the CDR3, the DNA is TGTGCCAGCAGCCAAGAAATTGCGGTGAACACCGGGGAGCTGTTTTTT.

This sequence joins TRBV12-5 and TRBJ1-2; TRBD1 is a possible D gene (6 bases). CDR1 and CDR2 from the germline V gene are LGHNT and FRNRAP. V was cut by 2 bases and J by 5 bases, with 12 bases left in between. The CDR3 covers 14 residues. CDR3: CASGLYGQFYGYTF. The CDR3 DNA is TGTGCTAGTGGTTTGTACGGACAGTTTTATGGCTACACCTTC.

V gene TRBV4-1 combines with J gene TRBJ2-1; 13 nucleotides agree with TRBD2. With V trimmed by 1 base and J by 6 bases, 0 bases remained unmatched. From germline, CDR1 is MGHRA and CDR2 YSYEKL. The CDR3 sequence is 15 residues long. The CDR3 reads CASSQGTSGSNEQFF. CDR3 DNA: TGCGCCAGCAGCCAAGGGACTAGCGGGAGCAATGAGCAGTTCTTC.

CDR3 sequence reads: CASSQTRTGQTEAFF. The CDR3 bases are TGTGCCAGCAGCCAAACGAGGACAGGGCAAACTGAAGCTTTCTTT. This chain uses TRBV14 with TRBJ1-1; 8 bases line up with TRBD1. This CDR3 is 15 amino acids long. Losses at the gene ends were 2 bases for V and 5 bases for J; bases not matched to a gene: 7. Germline-derived CDR1 and CDR2 are SGHDN and FVKESK. The variable domain in full, with the rest retrieved from reference TRBV14 and TRBJ1-1, is EAGVTQFPSHSVIEKGQTVTLRCDPISGHDNLYWYRRVMGKEIKFLLHFVKESKQDESGMPNNRFLAERTGGTYSTLKVQPAELEDSGVYFCASSQTRTGQTEAFFGQGTRLTVV.

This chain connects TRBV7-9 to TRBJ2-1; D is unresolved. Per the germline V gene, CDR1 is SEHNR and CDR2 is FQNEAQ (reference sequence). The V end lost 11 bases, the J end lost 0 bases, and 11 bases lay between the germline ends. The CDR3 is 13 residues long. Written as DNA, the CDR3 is TGTGCCCTAGACCGCAGCTCCTACAATGAGCAGTTCTTC. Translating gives CALDRSSYNEQFF.

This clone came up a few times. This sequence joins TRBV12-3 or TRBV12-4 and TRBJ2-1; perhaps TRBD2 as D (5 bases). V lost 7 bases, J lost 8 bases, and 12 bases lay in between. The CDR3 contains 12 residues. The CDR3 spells CASTRGWDEQFF. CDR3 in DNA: TGTGCCAGCACCCGCGGGTGGGATGAGCAGTTCTTC.

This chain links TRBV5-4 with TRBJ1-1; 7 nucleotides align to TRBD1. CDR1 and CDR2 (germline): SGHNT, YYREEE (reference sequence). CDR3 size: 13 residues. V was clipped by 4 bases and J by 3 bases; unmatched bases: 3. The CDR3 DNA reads TGTGCCAGCAGCAGAGGGGGCGACACTGAAGCTTTCTTT. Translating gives CASSRGGDTEAFF.

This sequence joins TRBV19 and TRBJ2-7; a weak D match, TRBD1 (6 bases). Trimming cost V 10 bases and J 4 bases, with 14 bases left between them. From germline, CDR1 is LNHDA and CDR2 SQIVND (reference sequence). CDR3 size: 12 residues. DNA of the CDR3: TGTGCCACCTCGGACAGACCTTACGAGCAGTACTTC. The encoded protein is CATSDRPYEQYF.

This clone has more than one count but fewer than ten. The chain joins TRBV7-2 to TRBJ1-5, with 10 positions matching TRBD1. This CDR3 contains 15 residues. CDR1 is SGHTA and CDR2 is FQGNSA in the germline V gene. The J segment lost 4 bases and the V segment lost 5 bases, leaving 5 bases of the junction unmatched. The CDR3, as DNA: TGTGCCAGCAGCCTGACAGGGGGCGGTAATCAGCCCCAGCATTTT. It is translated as CASSLTGGGNQPQHF.

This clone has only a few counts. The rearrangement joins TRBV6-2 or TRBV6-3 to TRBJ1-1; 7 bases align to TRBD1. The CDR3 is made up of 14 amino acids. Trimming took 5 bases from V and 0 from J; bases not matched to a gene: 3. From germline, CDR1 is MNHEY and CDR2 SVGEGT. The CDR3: CASSQGGLNTEAFF. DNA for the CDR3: TGTGCCAGCAGTCAGGGGGGCCTGAACACTGAAGCTTTCTTT.

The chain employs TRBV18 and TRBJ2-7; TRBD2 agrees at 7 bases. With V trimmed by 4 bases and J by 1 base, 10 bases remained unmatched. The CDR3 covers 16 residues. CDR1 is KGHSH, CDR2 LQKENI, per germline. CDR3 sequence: CASSQVGGRQSYEQYF. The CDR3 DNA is TGTGCCAGCTCACAAGTGGGGGGGAGGCAATCCTACGAGCAGTACTTC.

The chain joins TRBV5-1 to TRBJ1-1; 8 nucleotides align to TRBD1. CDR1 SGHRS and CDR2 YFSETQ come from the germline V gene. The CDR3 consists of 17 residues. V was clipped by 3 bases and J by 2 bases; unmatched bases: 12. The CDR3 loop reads CASSWGAQTGGNTEAFF. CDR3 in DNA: TGCGCCAGCAGCTGGGGGGCCCAAACAGGGGGAAACACTGAAGCTTTCTTT.

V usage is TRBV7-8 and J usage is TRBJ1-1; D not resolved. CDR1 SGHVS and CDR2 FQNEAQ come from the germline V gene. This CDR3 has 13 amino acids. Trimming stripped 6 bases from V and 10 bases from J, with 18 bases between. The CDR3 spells CASSSGPLGAAFF. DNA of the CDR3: TGTGCCAGCAGTTCCGGTCCCCTCGGAGCAGCTTTCTTT.

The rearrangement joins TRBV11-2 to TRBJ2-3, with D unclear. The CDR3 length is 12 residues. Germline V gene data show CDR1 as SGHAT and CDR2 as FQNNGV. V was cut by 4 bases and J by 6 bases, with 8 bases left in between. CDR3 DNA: TGTGCCAGCAGCTCCTTAGTCGATACGCAGTATTTT. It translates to CASSSLVDTQYF.

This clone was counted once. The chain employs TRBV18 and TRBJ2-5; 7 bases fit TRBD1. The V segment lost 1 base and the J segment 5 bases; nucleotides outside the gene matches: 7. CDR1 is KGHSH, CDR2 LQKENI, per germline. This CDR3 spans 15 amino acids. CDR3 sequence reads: CASSPLMGQTETQYF. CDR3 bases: TGTGCCAGCTCACCACTAATGGGACAGACGGAGACCCAGTACTTC.

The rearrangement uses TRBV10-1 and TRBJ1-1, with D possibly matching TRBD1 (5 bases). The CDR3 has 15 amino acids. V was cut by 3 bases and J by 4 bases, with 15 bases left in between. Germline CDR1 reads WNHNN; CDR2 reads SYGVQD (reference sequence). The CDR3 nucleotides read TGCGCCAGCAGTGAAAGTCGGCAGGGAGGCACTGAAGCTTTCTTT. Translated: CASSESRQGGTEAFF.

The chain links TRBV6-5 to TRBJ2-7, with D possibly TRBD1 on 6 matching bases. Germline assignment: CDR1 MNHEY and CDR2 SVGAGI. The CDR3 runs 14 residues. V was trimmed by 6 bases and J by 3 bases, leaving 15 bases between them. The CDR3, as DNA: TGTGCCAGCAGCCGCGACAGGACGAACTACGAGCAGTACGTC. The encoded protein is CASSRDRTNYEQYV.

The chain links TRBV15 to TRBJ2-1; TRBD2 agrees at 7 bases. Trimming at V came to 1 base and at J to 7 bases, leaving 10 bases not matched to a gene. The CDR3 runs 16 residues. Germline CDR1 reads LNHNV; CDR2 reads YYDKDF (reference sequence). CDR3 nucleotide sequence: TGTGCCACCAGCAGAGCTGCGAGGGACTACTCGAATGAGCAGTTCTTC. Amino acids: CATSRAARDYSNEQFF. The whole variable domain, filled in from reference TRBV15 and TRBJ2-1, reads DAMVIQNPRYQVTQFGKPVTLSCSQTLNHNVMYWYQQKSSQAPKLLFHYYDKDFNNEADTPDNFQSRRPNTSFCFLDIRSPGLGDTAMYLCATSRAARDYSNEQFFGPGTRLTVL.